The 22 T cell receptor beta chains given below trace back to one sample, sequenced in a study of vaccination effects on CD4 cells after COVID-19. Antigen-specific CD4+ T cells expanded by the ViraFEST assay with viral peptide pools were then sequenced. Cells that had been cultured for nine to eleven days were the source of isolated CD4+ T cells. All participants had two doses of either the BNT162b2 or mRNA-1273 vaccine. Antigen specificity for these receptors is unknown. Repertoires were generated with immunoSEQ multiplex PCR, while TCRdb's copy carries only in-frame clones and drops some. The sample has about 16,000 clones, roughly three quarters seen once. The sample in question was CD4+ T cells from PBMCs cultured with HCoV-NL63 spike peptides, obtained after COVID-19 vaccination. The receptor set was obtained from a human donor who received a COVID-19 vaccine.

This clone was picked up one time. In DNA form, the CDR3 reads TGTGCCAGCAGCCTCCTACTGACAGCTGGAAACACCATATATTTT. Residues: CASSLLLTAGNTIYF. The chain uses TRBV3-1 (or the pseudogene TRBV3-2) and TRBJ1-3, with a tentative D call TRBD1 (5 bases). The V gene's germline CDR1 is LGHDT and CDR2 YNNKEL (reference sequence). This CDR3 has 15 amino acids. V lost 4 bases and J lost 2, with 12 bases in between.

The V call is TRBV10-3, the J call TRBJ1-2, with D maybe TRBD1 (6 bases). The CDR3 contains 18 residues. Germline V gene sequence: CDR1 ENHRY, CDR2 SYGVKD. V was trimmed by 4 bases and J by 0 bases, leaving 21 bases between them. CDR3 in amino acids: CAISGAGQGRGTNYGYTF. The CDR3 nucleotides read TGTGCCATCAGTGGCGCGGGGCAGGGGCGCGGGACTAACTATGGCTACACCTTC.

In DNA form, the CDR3 reads TGTGCCAGCAGCGTGGGGGGGATGAATTCACCCCTCCACTTT. This gives the protein CASSVGGMNSPLHF. The chain is built from TRBV9 and TRBJ1-6; D is perhaps TRBD1 (5 bases). Germline CDR1 reads SGDLS; CDR2 reads YYNGEE. V shed 2 bases and J shed 7 bases, with 10 bases lying between them. There are 14 residues in the CDR3.

The rearrangement joins TRBV30 to TRBJ1-2; D not certain. V was pared by 4 bases and J by 2 bases, with 14 bases between. The V gene's germline CDR1 is GTSNPN and CDR2 SVGIG (reference sequence). The CDR3 covers 14 residues. The chain's CDR3 is CAWTEAPLNYGYTF. CDR3 nucleotide sequence: TGTGCCTGGACCGAGGCGCCCCTAAACTATGGCTACACCTTC.

CDR3 sequence: CASRGTRQGLRGYTF. In DNA form, the CDR3 reads TGTGCCAGCAGGGGGACCCGACAGGGTCTGCGTGGCTACACCTTC. This chain links TRBV6-5 with TRBJ1-2, with 7 bases lining up with TRBD1. This CDR3 has 15 residues. V was clipped by 6 bases and J by 7 bases; unmatched bases: 14. The germline V gene has CDR1 MNHEY and CDR2 SVGAGI.

This clone was seen more than once but under ten times. This chain uses TRBV2 with TRBJ2-5, with D perhaps matching TRBD1 or TRBD2 (6 bases each). Trimming removed 5 bases at V and 6 bases at J, with 13 bases between. The germline V gene encodes CDR1 SNHLY and CDR2 FYNNEI. The CDR3 spans 13 residues. CDR3 region: CASSRIGGQTQYF. The CDR3 DNA follows: TGTGCCAGCAGTCGGATAGGGGGGCAGACCCAGTACTTC.

This clone was counted a few times. J is TRBJ1-2 and V is TRBV6-5, with unresolved D. This CDR3 contains 11 residues. V was pared by 6 bases and J by 5 bases, with 7 bases between. Germline V gives CDR1 MNHEY, CDR2 SVGAGI. CDR3: CASSSQYGYTF. Here the CDR3 DNA reads TGTGCCAGCAGCTCCCAGTATGGCTACACCTTC.

The chain is built from TRBV15 and TRBJ2-1, with 8 bases identical to TRBD1. J lost 10 bases, V lost 0 bases, and 8 bases had no gene match. CDR1 and CDR2 from the germline V gene are LNHNV and YYDKDF (reference sequence). CDR3 size: 15 residues. CDR3 in amino acids: CATSRDSQGVREQFF. CDR3 nucleotides: TGTGCCACCAGCAGAGATTCACAGGGGGTTAGGGAGCAGTTCTTC. The full variable domain, with the rest looked up from reference TRBV15 and TRBJ2-1, is DAMVIQNPRYQVTQFGKPVTLSCSQTLNHNVMYWYQQKSSQAPKLLFHYYDKDFNNEADTPDNFQSRRPNTSFCFLDIRSPGLGDTAMYLCATSRDSQGVREQFFGPGTRLTVL.

V and J are TRBV5-1 and TRBJ2-7; D uncertain. Deletions cut 5 bases from V and 5 bases from J, with 17 bases between. The CDR3 totals 14 residues. Germline values: CDR1 SGHRS, CDR2 YFSETQ. The CDR3 sequence: CASSRSSGTHEQYF. DNA for the CDR3: TGCGCCAGCAGTAGGAGCTCGGGTACCCACGAGCAGTACTTC.

This CDR3 reads CASGDRPQPQHF. The CDR3 DNA sequence: TGTGCCAGCGGAGACAGGCCCCAGCCCCAGCATTTT. This chain links TRBV6-5 with TRBJ1-5; D is possibly TRBD1 (6 bases). The CDR3 covers 12 residues. Trimming left V 8 bases short and J 7 bases short, with 12 bases between. CDR1 and CDR2 from the germline V gene are MNHEY and SVGAGI.

The chain carries TRBV2 and TRBJ1-1; D is uncertain. The CDR3 loop spans 13 amino acids. Trimming left V 11 bases short and J 1 base short, with 14 bases between. Germline V CDR1 and CDR2: SNHLY, FYNNEI. CDR3 sequence: CAGRLDGNTEAFF. CDR3 coding DNA: TGTGCCGGTAGATTAGACGGGAACACTGAAGCTTTCTTT. Drawing the rest from reference TRBV2 and TRBJ1-1, the complete variable domain is EPEVTQTPSHQVTQMGQEVILRCVPISNHLYFYWYRQILGQKVEFLVSFYNNEISEKSEIFDDQFSVERPDGSNFTLKIRSTKLEDSAMYFCAGRLDGNTEAFFGQGTRLTVV.

This chain links TRBV5-1 with TRBJ2-1; D unclear. Germline CDR1 SGHRS, CDR2 YFSETQ. The CDR3 sequence is 12 residues long. V dropped 0 bases and J dropped 12 bases, with 10 bases sitting between them. This chain's CDR3 is CASSLEGMLQFF. The CDR3 coding sequence is TGCGCCAGCAGCTTGGAAGGCATGCTGCAGTTCTTC.

This clone was observed once. One junction end disagrees with the germline gene, perhaps due to a read error. This chain connects TRBV6-5 to TRBJ1-2; 7 bases are shared with TRBD1. Germline V lookup: CDR1 MNHEY, CDR2 SVGAGI. This CDR3 region has 15 residues. The CDR3 region has the DNA TGTGCCAGCCGTTACAATCAGGGGGGTGGCTATGGCTACACCTTC. This codes for CASRYNQGGGYGYTF.

This sequence joins TRBV15 and TRBJ2-5, with unresolved D. CDR1 is LNHNV and CDR2 is YYDKDF in the germline V gene (reference sequence). Trimming pared 4 bases from V and 5 bases from J, leaving 8 bases between. This CDR3 comprises 12 residues. CDR3 nucleotide sequence: TGTGCCACCAGCAATTTTGGGGAGACCCAGTACTTC. This codes for CATSNFGETQYF.

This clone was counted only a few times. The chain has TRBV24-1 and TRBJ1-1; D is undetermined. The CDR3 sequence is 14 residues long. The germline gives CDR1 KGHDR, CDR2 SFDVKD. Trimming removed 2 bases from V and 4 bases from J, with 10 bases in between. CDR3 loop: CATSDSFSGTEAFF. CDR3 in DNA: TGTGCCACCAGTGATTCCTTTAGTGGCACTGAAGCTTTCTTT.

V usage is TRBV6-6 and J usage is TRBJ1-1, with D tentatively TRBD1 (5 bases). CDR1 MNHNY and CDR2 SVGAGI come from the germline V gene (reference sequence). CDR3 length: 13 amino acids. V was pared by 6 bases and J by 0 bases, with 8 bases between. The CDR3 reads CASSRGMNTEAFF. The DNA for the CDR3 is TGTGCCAGCAGCCGGGGGATGAACACTGAAGCTTTCTTT.

The CDR3 region is CASRGNSHTDTQYF. For the CDR3, the DNA is TGTGCCAGCAGAGGGAACAGTCACACAGATACGCAGTATTTT. The chain is built from TRBV9 and TRBJ2-3; D remains ambiguous. This CDR3 contains 14 residues. Trimming stripped 5 bases from V and 2 bases from J, with 12 bases between. The germline V gene encodes CDR1 SGDLS and CDR2 YYNGEE.

V is TRBV4-2 and J is TRBJ1-3; D gene unclear. The CDR3 has 15 residues. CDR1 LGHNA and CDR2 YNFKEQ come from the germline V gene. Trimming removed 0 bases at V and 3 bases at J, with 9 bases between. The CDR3 DNA reads as TGTGCCAGCAGCCAAGATCCAGGACTTGGAAACACCATATATTTT. This gives the protein CASSQDPGLGNTIYF.

The chain is built from TRBV15 and TRBJ1-2; no clear D. The V end lost 0 bases, the J end lost 6 bases, and 11 bases lay between the germline ends. The CDR3 covers 14 residues. Germline assignment: CDR1 LNHNV and CDR2 YYDKDF (reference sequence). CDR3 nucleotide sequence: TGTGCCACCAGCAGAGATCGGAGGCCAGATGGCTACACCTTC. This sequence encodes CATSRDRRPDGYTF.

The chain is built from TRBV6-1 and TRBJ1-2; no clear D. V dropped 2 bases and J dropped 7 bases, with 20 bases sitting between them. The length of the CDR3 is 16 residues. Germline loops: CDR1 MNHNS, CDR2 SASEGT. CDR3 sequence reads: CASSESQGPTRGGYTF. Written as DNA, the CDR3 is TGTGCCAGCAGTGAATCTCAAGGGCCCACCCGCGGTGGCTACACCTTC.

The rearrangement joins TRBV10-3 to TRBJ1-2; perhaps TRBD1 as D (6 bases). Germline V gene lookup returns CDR1 ENHRY and CDR2 SYGVKD. The CDR3 is made up of 14 amino acids. Trimming took 3 bases from V and 4 from J, leaving 12 bases between them. The CDR3 reads CAISDPGAIYGYTF. The CDR3 nucleotides read TGTGCCATCAGTGATCCAGGGGCAATCTATGGCTACACCTTC.

This chain joins TRBV5-4 and TRBJ2-1; TRBD2 agrees at 8 bases. V dropped 4 bases and J dropped 6; count of bases not matched to a gene: 6. CDR1 and CDR2 (germline): SGHNT, YYREEE (reference sequence). This CDR3 is 14 amino acids long. The CDR3 DNA sequence: TGTGCCAGCAGCCCGGGACTAGTCAGCAATGAGCAGTTCTTC. Translated, it gives CASSPGLVSNEQFF.